The 9 T cell receptor beta chains reported below all come from one sample, sequenced in a study of blood T cell repertoires in COVID-19. Libraries were prepared by immunoSEQ multiplex PCR; TCRdb keeps only in-frame clonotypes and omits some of them. The repertoire holds under 250,000 clones, with about four fifths as singletons. Specimen: peripheral blood. The receptors come from an elderly man with acute or convalescent COVID-19.

The rearrangement links TRBV2 to TRBJ2-4, with 8 bases lining up with TRBD2. The V segment lost 6 bases and the J segment 2 bases; nucleotides outside the gene matches: 3. This CDR3 is 14 amino acids long. CDR1 and CDR2 from the germline V gene are SNHLY and FYNNEI. The CDR3 DNA is TGTGCCAGCAGGGGCGGGGGGTCCAAAAACATTCAGTACTTC. This encodes CASRGGGSKNIQYF.

The chain links TRBV6-5 to TRBJ1-4; D gene ambiguous. The V end lost 5 bases, the J end lost 4 bases, and 14 bases lay between the germline ends. CDR1 and CDR2 (germline): MNHEY, SVGAGI. This CDR3 comprises 15 residues. CDR3 bases: TGTGCCAGCAGTACCTCCTTGGCCCTTAATGAAAAACTGTTTTTT. Its protein product is CASSTSLALNEKLFF.

This clone was picked up a small number of times. V usage is TRBV5-4 and J usage is TRBJ2-7; TRBD1 matches 7 bases. CDR1 SGHNT and CDR2 YYREEE come from the germline V gene (reference sequence). The junction had 3 bases not matched to a gene; V was cut back by 0 bases and J by 3 bases. The CDR3 length is 14 residues. Written as DNA, the CDR3 is TGTGCCAGCAGCTTGGAGGCAGGGGGCTACGAGCAGTACTTC. Translated: CASSLEAGGYEQYF.

The chain joins TRBV20-1 to TRBJ2-1; D is undetermined. The CDR3 is 10 amino acids. From germline, CDR1 is DFQATT and CDR2 SNEGSKA (reference sequence). The V gene lost 3 bases and the J gene lost 10 bases, with 7 bases spanning the gap. The CDR3 DNA reads TGCAGTGCTAGCCGACAAGAGCAGTTCTTC. Protein product: CSASRQEQFF.

The chain joins TRBV19 to TRBJ2-2; D may be TRBD2 (6 bases). This CDR3 is 15 amino acids long. The germline CDR1 and CDR2 sequences are LNHDA and SQIVND (reference sequence). Trimming pared 2 bases from V and 6 bases from J, leaving 13 bases between. CDR3 in DNA: TGTGCCAGTAGTATATCGGGGAGGTATCCCGGGGAGCTGTTTTTT. Protein sequence: CASSISGRYPGELFF.

This chain connects TRBV12-1 to TRBJ2-3; the D call TRBD2 from the table was never checked on the DNA. TRBV12-1 is reported as a pseudogene. This CDR3 spans 22 amino acids. CDR3 loop: CASSRPTSSSSGGTPSTDTQYF. CDR3 sequence (DNA): TGTGCCAGCAGTAGGCCCACCTCTTCTTCTAGCGGGGGGACTCCTAGCACAGATACGCAGTATTTT.

The chain combines TRBV27 with TRBJ1-6; maybe TRBD1 (6 bases). Trimming took off 4 bases at V and 7 bases at J, with 17 bases between the two ends. This CDR3 comprises 16 residues. Germline V CDR1 and CDR2: MNHEY, SMNVEV (reference sequence). CDR3 in amino acids: CASSSLRGRGNSPLHF. The CDR3 region has the DNA TGTGCCAGCAGTTCTCTAAGAGGCAGGGGAAATTCACCCCTCCACTTT.

The rearrangement links TRBV10-2 to TRBJ2-7, with TRBD1 as a possible D gene (6 bases). Between the trimmed V and J ends, which lost 3 bases and 2 bases, there was a span of 11 bases. Germline V gene lookup returns CDR1 WSHSY and CDR2 SAAADI. The CDR3 sequence is 14 residues long. The CDR3 sequence: CASSDRTVTYEQYF. CDR3 nucleotides: TGCGCCAGCAGTGATCGGACAGTTACCTACGAGCAGTACTTC.

The chain combines TRBV18 with TRBJ1-1, with 8 bases fitting TRBD1. Trimming removed 2 bases from V and 4 bases from J; junction bases left unmatched: 6. The CDR3 contains 15 residues. Germline V gene data show CDR1 as KGHSH and CDR2 as LQKENI. The CDR3 DNA is TGTGCCAGCTCACCAGAGACAGGGGTCGGCACTGAAGCTTTCTTT. Residues: CASSPETGVGTEAFF.